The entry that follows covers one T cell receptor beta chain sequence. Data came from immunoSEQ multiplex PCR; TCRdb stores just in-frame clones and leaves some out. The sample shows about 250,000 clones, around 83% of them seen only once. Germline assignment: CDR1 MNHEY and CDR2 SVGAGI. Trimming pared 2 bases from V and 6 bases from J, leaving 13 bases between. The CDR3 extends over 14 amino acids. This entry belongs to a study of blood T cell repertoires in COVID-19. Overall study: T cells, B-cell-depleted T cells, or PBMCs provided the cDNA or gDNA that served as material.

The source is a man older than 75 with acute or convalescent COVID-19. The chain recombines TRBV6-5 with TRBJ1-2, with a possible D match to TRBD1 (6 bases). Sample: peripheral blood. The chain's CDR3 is CASSYRGRGHGYTF. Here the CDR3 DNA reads TGTGCCAGCAGTTACAGGGGCAGGGGACATGGCTACACCTTC.